Listed below are T cell receptor beta chains from one sample, sequenced in a study of T cells in Graves' hyperthyroidism and ophthalmopathy. TCRdb re-analysed the multiplex PCR reads in MiXCR, keeping a single row per CDR3 protein. Counted here are roughly 420,000 distinct CDR3 sequences, roughly 13% occurring once; the ten biggest clones make up approximately 5.3%. The sequencing input was blood. The receptor source for this set is a woman under 30 with Graves' hyperthyroidism. Each CDR3 is given without its conserved first and last residue. The order of the fields is V gene, J gene, CDR3 length, CDR3 protein.

V: TRBV28
J: TRBJ2-5
length: 11
CDR3: ASSPGLAVWVD

V: TRBV28
J: TRBJ2-3
length: 10
CDR3: ASSPLSDTQY

V: TRBV12-3/TRBV12-4
J: TRBJ1-6
length: 11
CDR3: ASSLARASPLH

V: TRBV7-3
J: TRBJ2-1
length: 14
CDR3: ASSLIGGSTYNEQF

V: TRBV14
J: TRBJ2-7
length: 12
CDR3: ASGKGTGVYEQY

V: TRBV12-3/TRBV12-4
J: TRBJ2-5
length: 11
CDR3: ASSLGTGETQY

V: TRBV20-1
J: TRBJ2-7
length: 11
CDR3: SAREGGSYEQY

V: TRBV18
J: TRBJ1-4
length: 13
CDR3: ASSPREATNEKLF

V: TRBV18
J: TRBJ2-1
length: 13
CDR3: ASSPAVGDYNEQF

V: TRBV29-1
J: TRBJ1-2
length: 11
CDR3: SVASGTGDGYT

V: TRBV5-6
J: TRBJ1-2
length: 11
CDR3: ASSWDRRNGYT

V: TRBV20-1
J: TRBJ1-5
length: 12
CDR3: SASVGHGNQPQH

V: TRBV19
J: TRBJ2-5
length: 13
CDR3: ASSTGQLIQETQY

V: TRBV6-1
J: TRBJ1-1
length: 10
CDR3: THRTMNTEAF

V: TRBV19
J: TRBJ1-1
length: 12
CDR3: ASSTGGIFTEAF

V: TRBV7-3
J: TRBJ2-3
length: 16
CDR3: ASSLTPRTSGRLDTQY

V: TRBV12-3/TRBV12-4
J: TRBJ2-1
length: 13
CDR3: ASTRGVSSYNEQF

V: TRBV5-1
J: TRBJ1-2
length: 12
CDR3: ASSAGTGDYGYT

V: TRBV2
J: TRBJ2-1
length: 11
CDR3: ASRMTQYNEQF

V: TRBV7-6
J: TRBJ1-1
length: 14
CDR3: ASSSKGRGHLTEAF

V: TRBV6-5
J: TRBJ1-6
length: 15
CDR3: ASSYSSFPGWDSPLH

V: TRBV29-1
J: TRBJ2-7
length: 13
CDR3: SVESNWGPPEQQY

V: TRBV16
J: TRBJ1-1
length: 13
CDR3: ASSQPTGKTTEAF

V: TRBV7-9
J: TRBJ2-7
length: 9
CDR3: ASSFRYEQY

V: TRBV4-1
J: TRBJ2-3
length: 15
CDR3: ASSQGLAGGYRDTQY

V: TRBV6-5
J: TRBJ2-7
length: 13
CDR3: ASSYDSSGAYEQY

V: TRBV7-3
J: TRBJ1-2
length: 12
CDR3: ASSLSSGNNGYT

V: TRBV7-8
J: TRBJ2-7
length: 11
CDR3: ASSRGHYYEQY

V: TRBV28
J: TRBJ1-1
length: 12
CDR3: ASSPFAGGTEAF

V: TRBV28
J: TRBJ1-5
length: 13
CDR3: ASRSHRYSNQPQH

V: TRBV5-1
J: TRBJ2-3
length: 13
CDR3: ASSPRTGSTDTQY

V: TRBV10-3
J: TRBJ1-1
length: 11
CDR3: AISGASYTEAF

V: TRBV20-1
J: TRBJ2-1
length: 12
CDR3: SARDSRRTDEQF

V: TRBV20-1
J: TRBJ1-2
length: 12
CDR3: SASSRVEGYGYT

V: TRBV10-3
J: TRBJ1-6
length: 12
CDR3: AISIQGWESPLH

V: TRBV11-2
J: TRBJ2-3
length: 19
CDR3: ASSPGRGVITSGTHTDTQY

V: TRBV10-3
J: TRBJ2-7
length: 10
CDR3: AISGTGLEQY

V: TRBV20-1
J: TRBJ2-5
length: 13
CDR3: SARDIGPSQETQY

V: TRBV2
J: TRBJ1-2
length: 11
CDR3: ASSEMGAFGYT

V: TRBV5-6
J: TRBJ1-1
length: 12
CDR3: ASSLAVMEGEAF

V: TRBV12-3/TRBV12-4
J: TRBJ2-3
length: 15
CDR3: ASSSLGSGSSTDTQY

V: TRBV7-9
J: TRBJ2-1
length: 15
CDR3: ASSLVGRAGSYNEQF

V: TRBV29-1
J: TRBJ1-2
length: 12
CDR3: SVPGTGLNYGYT

V: TRBV5-4
J: TRBJ1-1
length: 12
CDR3: ASSSSGTNGEAF